Listed below are T cell receptor beta chains from one sample, sequenced in a study of T cell changes during pregnancy in multiple sclerosis. Sequenced by immunoSEQ multiplex PCR; TCRdb stores in-frame clones only, minus some. The sample records fewer than 40,000 clones, around 92% being singletons. Sequences were derived from CD8+ T cells from peripheral blood mononuclear cells, sampled after pregnancy. All receptors come from a female donor with multiple sclerosis, enrolled in a pregnancy study. Both conserved end residues are part of each CDR3. Fields, in order: J gene, D gene, V gene, clone size, CDR3 protein, CDR3 DNA. A D gene is named only where the DNA matches it firmly. Expanded clones get a size class; other rows say once, few or many, or leave the size out.

J: TRBJ2-3
D: TRBD2
V: TRBV30
size: NA
CDR3: CAWSVLSPGGGDTQYF
DNA: TGTGCCTGGAGTGTACTATCGCCGGGAGGAGGAGATACGCAGTATTTT

J: TRBJ2-6
D: TRBD2
V: TRBV6-1
size: NA
CDR3: CASGGGSGANVLTF
DNA: TGTGCCAGCGGGGGGGGCTCTGGGGCCAACGTCCTGACTTTC

J: TRBJ1-1
D: TRBD1
V: TRBV5-5
size: NA
CDR3: CASSNLQGTRAEAFF
DNA: TGTGCCAGCAGCAATTTACAGGGGACGAGGGCTGAAGCTTTCTTT

J: TRBJ1-4
D: TRBD1
V: TRBV4-1
size: NA
CDR3: CASSLRGANEKLFF
DNA: TGCGCCAGCAGCCTCAGGGGGGCTAATGAAAAACTGTTTTTT

J: TRBJ1-4
D: NA
V: TRBV2
size: NA
CDR3: CASSSGGERGEKLLF
DNA: TGTGCCAGCAGCTCCGGAGGGGAAAGAGGTGAAAAACTGCTTTTT

J: TRBJ1-2
D: TRBD1
V: TRBV20-1
size: NA
CDR3: CSAFRGLGYTF
DNA: TGCAGTGCTTTCAGGGGGCTTGGCTACACCTTC

J: TRBJ2-2
D: TRBD2
V: TRBV4-2
size: NA
CDR3: CASSQYLAGEDTGELFF
DNA: TGTGCCAGCAGCCAATACTTAGCGGGAGAAGACACCGGGGAGCTGTTTTTT

J: TRBJ2-2
D: NA
V: TRBV6-1
size: NA
CDR3: CASSVYTGELFF
DNA: TGTGCCAGCAGTGTCTACACCGGGGAGCTGTTTTTT

J: TRBJ2-5
D: NA
V: TRBV5-1
size: NA
CDR3: CASSLGGGALTHF
DNA: TGCGCCAGCAGCTTGGGAGGTGGGGCCTTAACCCACTTC

J: TRBJ2-1
D: TRBD2
V: TRBV27
size: NA
CDR3: CASKGYASGRASYNEQFF
DNA: TGTGCCAGCAAGGGGTATGCGAGCGGGAGGGCCTCCTACAATGAGCAGTTCTTC

J: TRBJ2-1
D: NA
V: TRBV7-6
size: NA
CDR3: CASSSSVYNEQFF
DNA: TGTGCCAGCAGCTCTAGCGTTTACAATGAGCAGTTCTTC

J: TRBJ1-6
D: NA
V: TRBV6-4
size: once
CDR3: CASSEGESDNSPLHF
DNA: TGTGCCAGCAGTGAAGGGGAATCCGATAATTCACCCCTCCACTTT

J: TRBJ1-4
D: NA
V: TRBV5-4
size: NA
CDR3: CASSSGSTNEKLFF
DNA: TGTGCCAGCAGCAGCGGTTCCACTAATGAAAAACTGTTTTTT